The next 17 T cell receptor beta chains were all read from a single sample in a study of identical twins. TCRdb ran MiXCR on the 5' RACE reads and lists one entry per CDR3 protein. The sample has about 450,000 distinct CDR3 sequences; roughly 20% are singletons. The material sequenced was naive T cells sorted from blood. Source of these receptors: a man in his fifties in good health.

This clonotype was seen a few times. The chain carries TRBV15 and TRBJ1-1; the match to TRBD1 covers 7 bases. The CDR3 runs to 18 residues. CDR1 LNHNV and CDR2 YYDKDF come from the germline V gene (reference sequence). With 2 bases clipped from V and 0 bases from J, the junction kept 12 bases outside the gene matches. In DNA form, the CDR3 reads TGTGCCACCAGCAGACCCCGGGACAGTCAGAACATGAACACTGAAGCTTTCTTT. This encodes CATSRPRDSQNMNTEAFF.

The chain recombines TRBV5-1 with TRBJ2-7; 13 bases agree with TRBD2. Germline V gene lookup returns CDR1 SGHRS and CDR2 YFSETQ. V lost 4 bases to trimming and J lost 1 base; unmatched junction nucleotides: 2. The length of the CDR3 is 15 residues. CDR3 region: CASSVTSGRSYEQYF. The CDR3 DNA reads TGCGCCAGCAGCGTGACTAGCGGGAGGTCCTACGAGCAGTACTTC.

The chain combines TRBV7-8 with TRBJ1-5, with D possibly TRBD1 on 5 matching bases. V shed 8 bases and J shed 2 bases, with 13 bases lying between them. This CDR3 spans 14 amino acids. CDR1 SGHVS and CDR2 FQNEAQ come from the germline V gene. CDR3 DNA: TGTGCCAGCGGGGGGACCACGGGCAATCAGCCCCAGCATTTT. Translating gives CASGGTTGNQPQHF.

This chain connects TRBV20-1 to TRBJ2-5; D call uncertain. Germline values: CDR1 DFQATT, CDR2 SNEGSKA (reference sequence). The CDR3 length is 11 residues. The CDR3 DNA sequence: TGCGGCATGGCGATCGGGGAGACCCAGTACTTC. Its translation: CGMAIGETQYF.

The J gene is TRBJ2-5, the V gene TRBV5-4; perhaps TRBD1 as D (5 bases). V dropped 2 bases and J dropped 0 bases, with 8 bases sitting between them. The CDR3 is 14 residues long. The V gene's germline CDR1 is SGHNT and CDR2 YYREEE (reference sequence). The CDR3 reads CASSLKGNQETQYF. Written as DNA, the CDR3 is TGTGCCAGCAGCTTAAAGGGGAACCAAGAGACCCAGTACTTC.

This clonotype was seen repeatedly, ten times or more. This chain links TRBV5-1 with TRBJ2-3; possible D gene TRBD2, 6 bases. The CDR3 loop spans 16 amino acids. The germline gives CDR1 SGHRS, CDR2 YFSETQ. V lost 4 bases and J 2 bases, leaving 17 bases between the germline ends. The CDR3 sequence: CASSPVGGFNTDTQYF. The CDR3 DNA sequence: TGCGCCAGCAGCCCGGTTGGGGGGTTCAACACAGATACGCAGTATTTT.

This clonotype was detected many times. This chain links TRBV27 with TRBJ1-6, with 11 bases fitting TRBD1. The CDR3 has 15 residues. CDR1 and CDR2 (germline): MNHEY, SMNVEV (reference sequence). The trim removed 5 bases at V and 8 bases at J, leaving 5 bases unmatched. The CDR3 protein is CASSPGQGAYSPLHF. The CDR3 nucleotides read TGTGCCAGCAGTCCCGGACAGGGGGCTTATTCACCCCTCCACTTT.

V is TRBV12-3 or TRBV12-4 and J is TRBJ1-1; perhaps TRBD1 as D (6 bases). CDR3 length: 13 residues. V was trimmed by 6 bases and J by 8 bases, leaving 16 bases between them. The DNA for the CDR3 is TGTGCCAGCAGGGCGGGACACACTAGAGAAGCTTTCTTT. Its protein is CASRAGHTREAFF.

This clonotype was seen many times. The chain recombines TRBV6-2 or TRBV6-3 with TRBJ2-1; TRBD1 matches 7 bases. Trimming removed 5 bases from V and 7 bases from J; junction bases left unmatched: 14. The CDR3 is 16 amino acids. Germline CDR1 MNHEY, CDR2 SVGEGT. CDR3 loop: CASSPDRRSLGNEQFF. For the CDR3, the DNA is TGTGCCAGCAGTCCGGACAGGCGATCATTGGGGAATGAGCAGTTCTTC.

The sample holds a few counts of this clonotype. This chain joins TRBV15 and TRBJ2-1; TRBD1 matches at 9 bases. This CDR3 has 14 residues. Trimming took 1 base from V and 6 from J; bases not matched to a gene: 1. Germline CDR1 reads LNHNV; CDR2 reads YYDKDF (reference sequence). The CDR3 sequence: CATSRGTGVNEQFF. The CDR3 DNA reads TGTGCCACCAGCAGAGGGACAGGGGTCAATGAGCAGTTCTTC.

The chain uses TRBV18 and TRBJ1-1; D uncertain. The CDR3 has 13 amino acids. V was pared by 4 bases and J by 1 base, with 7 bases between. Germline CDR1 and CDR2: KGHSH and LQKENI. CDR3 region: CASSQSKNTEAFF. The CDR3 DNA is TGTGCCAGCTCACAATCTAAGAACACTGAAGCTTTCTTT.

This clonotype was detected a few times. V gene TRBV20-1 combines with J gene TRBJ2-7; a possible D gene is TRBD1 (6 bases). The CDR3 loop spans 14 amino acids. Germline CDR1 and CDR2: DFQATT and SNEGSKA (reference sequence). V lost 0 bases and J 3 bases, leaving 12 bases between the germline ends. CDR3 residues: CSARDYRAGYEQYF. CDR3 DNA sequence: TGCAGTGCTAGAGATTACAGGGCGGGCTACGAGCAGTACTTC.

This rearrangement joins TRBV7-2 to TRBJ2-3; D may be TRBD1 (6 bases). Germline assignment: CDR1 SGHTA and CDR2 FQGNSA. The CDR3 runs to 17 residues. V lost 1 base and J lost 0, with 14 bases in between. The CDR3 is CASSLVEQGTSTDTQYF. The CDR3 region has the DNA TGTGCCAGCAGCTTAGTCGAACAGGGAACTAGCACAGATACGCAGTATTTT. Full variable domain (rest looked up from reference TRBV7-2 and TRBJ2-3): GAGVSQSPSNKVTEKGKDVELRCDPISGHTALYWYRQSLGQGLEFLIYFQGNSAPDKSGLPSDRFSAERTGGSVSTLTIQRTQQEDSAVYLCASSLVEQGTSTDTQYFGPGTRLTVL.

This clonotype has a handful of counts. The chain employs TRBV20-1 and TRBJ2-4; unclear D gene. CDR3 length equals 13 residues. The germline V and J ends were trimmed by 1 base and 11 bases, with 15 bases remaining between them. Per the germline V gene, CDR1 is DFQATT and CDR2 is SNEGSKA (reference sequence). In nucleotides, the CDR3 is TGCAGTGCTAGAGGAGGTTCTGAAAATTTTCAGTACTTC. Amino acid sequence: CSARGGSENFQYF.

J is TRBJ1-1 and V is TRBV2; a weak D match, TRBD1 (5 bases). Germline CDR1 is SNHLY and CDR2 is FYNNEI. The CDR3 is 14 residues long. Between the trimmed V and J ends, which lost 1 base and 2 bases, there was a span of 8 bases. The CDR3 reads CASSEGTPNTEAFF. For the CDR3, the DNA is TGTGCCAGCAGTGAAGGGACACCCAACACTGAAGCTTTCTTT.

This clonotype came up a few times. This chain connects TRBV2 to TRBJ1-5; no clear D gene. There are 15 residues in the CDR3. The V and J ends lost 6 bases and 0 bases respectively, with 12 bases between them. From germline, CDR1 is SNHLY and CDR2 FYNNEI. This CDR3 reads CASRKDTFSNQPQHF. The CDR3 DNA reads TGTGCCAGCAGAAAAGACACTTTTAGCAATCAGCCCCAGCATTTT.

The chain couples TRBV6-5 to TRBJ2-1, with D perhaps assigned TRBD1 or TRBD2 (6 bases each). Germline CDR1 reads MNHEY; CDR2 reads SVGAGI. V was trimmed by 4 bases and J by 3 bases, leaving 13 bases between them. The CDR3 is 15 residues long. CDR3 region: CASSSSGALYNEQFF. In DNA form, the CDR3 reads TGTGCCAGCAGTTCATCGGGGGCTCTCTACAATGAGCAGTTCTTC.